A single sample gave rise to the 18 T cell receptor beta chains below, sequenced in a study of blood T cell repertoires in COVID-19. Profiling relied on immunoSEQ multiplex PCR, and the TCRdb table lists in-frame clones only, not all of them. The sample yields about 200,000 clones, more than 70% seen once. The sequenced sample consisted of peripheral blood. Receptors were obtained from a person between 65 and 79 years old with COVID-19, enrolled during active disease.

V and J are TRBV21-1 and TRBJ2-7; TRBD2, the D gene given by the table, was not confirmed from the DNA. TRBV21-1 is classified as a pseudogene. CDR3 length: 17 amino acids. The CDR3 sequence is CASSKAGGGGEVCEQYF. CDR3 DNA sequence: TGTGCCAGCAGCAAGGCGGGTGGGGGAGGGGAGGTTTGCGAGCAGTACTTC.

Worth noting for this clone: Germline and junction disagree at one end, which may indicate a read error. This rearrangement joins TRBV19 to TRBJ2-7, with D perhaps matching TRBD2 (6 bases). CDR3 length: 13 residues. Germline V gives CDR1 LNHDA, CDR2 SQIVND (reference sequence). The CDR3 loop reads CASRAEGSHEQYF. Written as DNA, the CDR3 is TGTGCCAGTAGGGCGGAGGGCTCCCACGAGCAGTACTTC.

J is TRBJ2-2 and V is TRBV25-1; 7 positions match TRBD1. Germline-derived CDR1 and CDR2 are MGHDK and SYGVNS. Losses at the gene ends were 6 bases for V and 8 bases for J; bases not matched to a gene: 6. CDR3 length: 13 amino acids. The CDR3: CASSLGGRGELFF. DNA for the CDR3: TGTGCCAGCAGCCTAGGGGGCAGGGGGGAGCTGTTTTTT.

The V and J genes are TRBV6-6 and TRBJ2-1; 10 bases are shared with TRBD1. Germline-derived CDR1 and CDR2 are MNHNY and SVGAGI (reference sequence). This CDR3 comprises 16 residues. Trimming at V came to 5 bases and at J to 7 bases, leaving 11 bases not matched to a gene. The CDR3 bases are TGTGCCAGCAGTCGTGGGACAGGGGTTACGGGGAATGAGCAGTTCTTC. Protein: CASSRGTGVTGNEQFF.

The V call is TRBV5-8, the J call TRBJ2-3; 8 bases align to TRBD2. This CDR3 region has 17 residues. Unmatched junction bases numbered 8, after V lost 0 bases and J lost 2 bases. Germline CDR1 SGHTS, CDR2 YDEGEE. The CDR3 nucleotides read TGTGCCAGCAGCTTGGCCGGGTTAGCGGGATTCACAGATACGCAGTATTTT. Translating it yields CASSLAGLAGFTDTQYF.

The V call is TRBV11-2, the J call TRBJ2-7, with D perhaps matching TRBD1 (6 bases). V lost 5 bases to trimming and J lost 3 bases, with 11 bases between them. Germline CDR1 SGHAT, CDR2 FQNNGV. The CDR3 is 13 residues long. As DNA, the CDR3 is TGTGCCAGCAGCCCCGGACAGTACTACGAGCAGTACTTC. This sequence encodes CASSPGQYYEQYF.

The rearrangement links TRBV7-2 to TRBJ1-1, with D hard to call. CDR1 is SGHTA, CDR2 FQGNSA, per germline. V was trimmed by 2 bases and J by 1 base, leaving 8 bases between them. This CDR3 has 14 residues. CDR3 in amino acids: CASSLQVTNTEAFF. CDR3 coding DNA: TGTGCCAGCAGCTTACAGGTAACGAACACTGAAGCTTTCTTT. Looking up the rest from reference TRBV7-2 and TRBJ1-1 gives the full variable domain: GAGVSQSPSNKVTEKGKDVELRCDPISGHTALYWYRQSLGQGLEFLIYFQGNSAPDKSGLPSDRFSAERTGGSVSTLTIQRTQQEDSAVYLCASSLQVTNTEAFFGQGTRLTVV.

The chain couples TRBV5-8 to TRBJ2-2; a weak D match, TRBD2 (6 bases). This CDR3 region has 16 residues. Germline V gene data show CDR1 as SGHTS and CDR2 as YDEGEE. V was clipped by 4 bases and J by 6 bases, with 19 bases between them. In nucleotides, the CDR3 is TGTGCCAGCAGCCTTTGGACTAATGTGGTGCCCGGGGAGCTGTTTTTT. Its protein product is CASSLWTNVVPGELFF. The whole variable domain, filled in from reference TRBV5-8 and TRBJ2-2, reads EAGVTQSPTHLIKTRGQQATLRCSPISGHTSVYWYQQALGLGLQFLLWYDEGEERNRGNFPPRFSGRQFPNYSSELNVNALELEDSALYLCASSLWTNVVPGELFFGEGSRLTVL.

The chain carries TRBV19 and TRBJ1-1, with 7 bases lining up with TRBD1. The CDR3 extends over 13 amino acids. Losses at the gene ends were 5 bases for V and 3 bases for J; bases not matched to a gene: 3. The germline gives CDR1 LNHDA, CDR2 SQIVND (reference sequence). The CDR3 DNA reads TGTGCCAGTAGTTTCACAGGGGACACTGAAGCTTTCTTT. As protein: CASSFTGDTEAFF.

This clone was recorded only once. The gene calls are TRBV24-1 and TRBJ1-1, with 8 bases identical to TRBD1. CDR3 length equals 16 residues. V lost 7 bases to trimming and J lost 3 bases; unmatched junction nucleotides: 12. Looked up from germline, CDR1 is KGHDR and CDR2 is SFDVKD. For the CDR3, the DNA is TGTGCCACCAGGGGGCAGGGGGCGCGTCGAGACACTGAAGCTTTCTTT. It yields the protein CATRGQGARRDTEAFF.

The chain combines TRBV7-2 with TRBJ2-1; D gene uncertain. Per germline, CDR1 SGHTA and CDR2 FQGNSA. The CDR3 spans 16 residues. Trimming left V 1 base short and J 4 bases short, with 14 bases between. The CDR3 region is CASSLEAVQAYNEQFF. DNA for the CDR3: TGTGCCAGCAGCTTAGAGGCAGTCCAGGCATACAATGAGCAGTTCTTC. The full variable domain, rest sourced from reference TRBV7-2 and TRBJ2-1, is GAGVSQSPSNKVTEKGKDVELRCDPISGHTALYWYRQSLGQGLEFLIYFQGNSAPDKSGLPSDRFSAERTGGSVSTLTIQRTQQEDSAVYLCASSLEAVQAYNEQFFGPGTRLTVL.

The V call is TRBV5-6, the J call TRBJ1-5, with a possible D match to TRBD1 (6 bases). Germline-derived CDR1 and CDR2 are SGHDT and YYEEEE. The V and J ends lost 4 bases and 4 bases respectively, with 18 bases between them. The CDR3 is 16 residues long. CDR3 residues: CASSHGSGGPNQPQHF. CDR3 nucleotide sequence: TGTGCCAGCAGCCATGGGTCGGGGGGCCCGAATCAGCCCCAGCATTTT.

The chain joins TRBV30 to TRBJ2-7, with 11 nucleotides matching TRBD2. The trim removed 3 bases at V and 4 bases at J, leaving 8 bases unmatched. CDR3 length: 15 amino acids. Germline V gene lookup returns CDR1 GTSNPN and CDR2 SVGIG (reference sequence). The CDR3 here is CAWRGGTSGLYEQYF. The CDR3 DNA sequence: TGTGCCTGGAGGGGTGGGACTAGCGGACTTTACGAGCAGTACTTC. Supplemented by reference TRBV30 and TRBJ2-7, the full variable domain reads SQTIHQWPATLVQPVGSPLSLECTVEGTSNPNLYWYRQAAGRGLQLLFYSVGIGQISSEVPQNLSASRPQDRQFILSSKKLLLSDSGFYLCAWRGGTSGLYEQYFGPGTRLTVT.

The chain has TRBV6-2 or TRBV6-3 and TRBJ2-7; TRBD2 might be the D (6 bases). V lost 4 bases, J lost 5 bases, and 12 bases lay in between. CDR1 MNHEY and CDR2 SVGEGT come from the germline V gene. CDR3 length: 13 residues. The CDR3 region is CASSFETRNEQYF. Here the CDR3 DNA reads TGTGCCAGCAGTTTCGAGACTAGAAACGAGCAGTACTTC.

The rearrangement uses TRBV11-2 and TRBJ1-1, with 8 bases lining up with TRBD1. Germline CDR1 SGHAT, CDR2 FQNNGV. The CDR3 extends over 18 amino acids. Trimming at V came to 4 bases and at J to 1 base, leaving 14 bases not matched to a gene. Here the CDR3 DNA reads TGTGCCAGCAGCTCAGCGTTTTTACGGACAGGGAAGAACACTGAAGCTTTCTTT. Translation: CASSSAFLRTGKNTEAFF.

This chain connects TRBV27 to TRBJ2-2; 9 nucleotides align to TRBD2. V lost 3 bases to trimming and J lost 5 bases; unmatched junction nucleotides: 19. Germline CDR1 MNHEY, CDR2 SMNVEV (reference sequence). The CDR3 contains 20 residues. In DNA form, the CDR3 reads TGTGCCAGCAGTTTCAACCCCCGCTTGGGGCTAGCGGGACAAACCGGGGAGCTGTTTTTT. Protein: CASSFNPRLGLAGQTGELFF.

The chain recombines TRBV6-6 with TRBJ1-2; TRBD1 aligns across 10 bases. Germline loops: CDR1 MNHNY, CDR2 SVGAGI (reference sequence). This CDR3 contains 16 residues. With V trimmed by 6 bases and J by 5 bases, 12 bases remained unmatched. The CDR3 nucleotides read TGTGCCAGCAGAACTATCCGACAGGGGGCGCGTTATGGCTACACCTTC. Its protein is CASRTIRQGARYGYTF.

The chain combines TRBV6-1 with TRBJ1-5; weak D call: TRBD1 (6 bases). The V end lost 3 bases, the J end lost 4 bases, and 10 bases lay between the germline ends. Germline CDR1 reads MNHNS; CDR2 reads SASEGT. The CDR3 is made up of 14 amino acids. The CDR3: CASSDQGGNQPQHF. In DNA form, the CDR3 reads TGTGCCAGCAGTGACCAAGGGGGAAATCAGCCCCAGCATTTT.